In its sample, the clone carrying this T cell receptor beta chain was seen a few times. The authors extracted at least 5.5 micrograms of total RNA per sample. This record comes from a study of blood T cells in healthy people across ages. A sample-barcoded 5' primer and a J-beta primer mix were used in a second PCR of about 6 to 11 cycles. Each cDNA molecule carried a tag from a template-switch adaptor that contained 12 random nucleotides. CDR3-containing paired-end reads numbering at least 2.5 million came from each sample. TCRdb fed the 5' RACE reads into MiXCR, producing one record per CDR3 protein. The sample lists about 1.1 million distinct CDR3 sequences, 35% to 40% occurring once. The TCR originated in a man aged 18 to 30 in good health. The sequencing sample was made of blood.

The CDR3 DNA follows: TGTGCCAGCAGCTTGGGCAGGGTTGGAGAAAAACTGTTTTTT. Its protein product is CASSLGRVGEKLFF. The chain couples TRBV13 to TRBJ1-4, with a weak D call TRBD1 (5 bases). This CDR3 is built from 14 residues. The germline V and J ends were trimmed by 3 bases and 8 bases, with 13 bases remaining between them. Germline CDR1 PRHDT, CDR2 FYEKMQ (reference sequence).